This TCR beta chain was identified during a study of blood T cell repertoires in COVID-19. Per the study methods: Amplified reference gene primers provided the basis for estimating nucleated cell counts. The protocol was immunoSEQ multiplex PCR, while the TCRdb copy is restricted to in-frame clones and leaves out a portion. That table gives V, J and clone size, and the DNA gave D and trimming. Among a few hundred thousand clones listed, roughly nine tenths were seen once. Germline values: CDR1 SGHNT, CDR2 YYREEE (reference sequence). CDR3 length: 13 amino acids. The V gene lost 5 bases and the J gene lost 8 bases, with 16 bases spanning the gap.

Sequenced: peripheral blood. This receptor was obtained from a woman aged 60-75 years with COVID-19, enrolled during active disease. The V and J genes are TRBV5-4 and TRBJ1-2; the D gene is possibly TRBD1 (6 bases). CDR3 loop: CASRITGFGGYTF. CDR3 bases: TGTGCCAGCAGGATAACAGGGTTCGGCGGCTACACCTTC. The full variable domain, rest sourced from reference TRBV5-4 and TRBJ1-2, is ETGVTQSPTHLIKTRGQQVTLRCSSQSGHNTVSWYQQALGQGPQFIFQYYREEENGRGNFPPRFSGLQFPNYSSELNVNALELDDSALYLCASRITGFGGYTFGSGTRLTVV.